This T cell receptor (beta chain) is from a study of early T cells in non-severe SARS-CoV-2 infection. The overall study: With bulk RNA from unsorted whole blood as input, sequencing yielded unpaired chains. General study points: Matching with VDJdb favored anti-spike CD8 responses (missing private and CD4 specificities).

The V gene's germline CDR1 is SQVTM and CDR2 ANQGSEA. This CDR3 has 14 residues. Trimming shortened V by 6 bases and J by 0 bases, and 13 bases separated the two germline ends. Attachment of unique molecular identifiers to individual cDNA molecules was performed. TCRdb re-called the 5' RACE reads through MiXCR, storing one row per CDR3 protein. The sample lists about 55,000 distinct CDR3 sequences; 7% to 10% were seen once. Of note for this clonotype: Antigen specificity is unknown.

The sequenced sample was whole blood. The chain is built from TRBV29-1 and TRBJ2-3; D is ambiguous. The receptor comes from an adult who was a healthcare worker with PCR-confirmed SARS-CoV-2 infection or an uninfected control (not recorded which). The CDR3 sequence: CSVSQTTSTDTQYF. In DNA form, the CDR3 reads TGCAGCGTATCACAGACGACTAGCACAGATACGCAGTATTTT.